This TCR beta chain was sequenced in a study of molecular identifiers for immune sequencing clone quantification. Study details: The replicate experiment used RNA from around 20,000 or 99,000 naive CD8 cells. This RNA was split into five aliquots, and four of them were sequenced. Study-level findings and limits: In naive cells, under 1% of molecules belonged to clones above 20 RNA copies, against over 98% in effector cells.

CDR1 and CDR2 from the germline V gene are SGDLS and YYNGEE. The CDR3 totals 16 residues. V was clipped by 0 bases and J by 3 bases, with 16 bases between them. One entry per CDR3 protein, called by TCRdb with MiXCR from the PCR reads. The table records some 40,000 distinct CDR3 sequences, roughly 24% of them present only once. This clonotype was counted many times. Its antigen is unidentified. The clonotype was recovered from a human donor in good health. Some libraries in this study had Jurkat cell RNA spiked in. The rearrangement links TRBV9 to TRBJ2-7, with D possibly matching TRBD1 (6 bases). The specimen sequenced was naive CD8+ T cells from blood, with Jurkat cell RNA spiked in. The subset was: FACS-sorted CD8+CD4-CCR7+CD45RA+ naive T cells. CDR3 DNA: TGTGCCAGCAGCGTAGGGAACAGGGCATTCGGCTACGAGCAGTACTTC. It translates to CASSVGNRAFGYEQYF.